A single sample gave rise to the 3 T cell receptor beta chains below, sequenced in a study of control samples from healthy donors and cancer patients. Using immunoSEQ multiplex PCR, the repertoire was profiled, and TCRdb retains in-frame clones only, with some absent. Of 25,000 to 35,000 clones in the sample, around nine tenths were seen once. The sample was PBMCs. The receptors derive from a middle-aged woman with lung cancer.

This clone was recorded a few times. J is TRBJ1-5 and V is TRBV5-5; 8 bases map to TRBD1. V dropped 0 bases and J dropped 3; count of bases not matched to a gene: 2. CDR1 and CDR2 (germline): SGHKS, YYEKEE (reference sequence). The CDR3 sequence is 15 residues long. The CDR3 DNA reads TGTGCCAGCAGCTTGGAGACAGGGGTCAATCAGCCCCAGCATTTT. Encoded protein: CASSLETGVNQPQHF.

Written as DNA, the CDR3 is TGTGCCAGCAGCCAACGTCCTAGCTCTTTGGGAGGCTACACCTTC. Amino acids: CASSQRPSSLGGYTF. The V and J genes are TRBV3-1 (or the pseudogene TRBV3-2) and TRBJ1-2; D remains unclear. CDR3 size: 15 residues. Germline V gene lookup returns CDR1 LGHDT and CDR2 YNNKEL (reference sequence). Deletions cut 2 bases from V and 8 bases from J, with 18 bases between.

The chain recombines TRBV4-2 with TRBJ1-2; 11 nucleotides align to TRBD1. Losses at the gene ends were 0 bases for V and 6 bases for J; bases not matched to a gene: 3. Germline V gives CDR1 LGHNA, CDR2 YNFKEQ. The CDR3 consists of 15 residues. The CDR3 DNA is TGTGCCAGCAGCCAAGAAGGACAGGGGGCGGATGGCTACACCTTC. This codes for CASSQEGQGADGYTF.